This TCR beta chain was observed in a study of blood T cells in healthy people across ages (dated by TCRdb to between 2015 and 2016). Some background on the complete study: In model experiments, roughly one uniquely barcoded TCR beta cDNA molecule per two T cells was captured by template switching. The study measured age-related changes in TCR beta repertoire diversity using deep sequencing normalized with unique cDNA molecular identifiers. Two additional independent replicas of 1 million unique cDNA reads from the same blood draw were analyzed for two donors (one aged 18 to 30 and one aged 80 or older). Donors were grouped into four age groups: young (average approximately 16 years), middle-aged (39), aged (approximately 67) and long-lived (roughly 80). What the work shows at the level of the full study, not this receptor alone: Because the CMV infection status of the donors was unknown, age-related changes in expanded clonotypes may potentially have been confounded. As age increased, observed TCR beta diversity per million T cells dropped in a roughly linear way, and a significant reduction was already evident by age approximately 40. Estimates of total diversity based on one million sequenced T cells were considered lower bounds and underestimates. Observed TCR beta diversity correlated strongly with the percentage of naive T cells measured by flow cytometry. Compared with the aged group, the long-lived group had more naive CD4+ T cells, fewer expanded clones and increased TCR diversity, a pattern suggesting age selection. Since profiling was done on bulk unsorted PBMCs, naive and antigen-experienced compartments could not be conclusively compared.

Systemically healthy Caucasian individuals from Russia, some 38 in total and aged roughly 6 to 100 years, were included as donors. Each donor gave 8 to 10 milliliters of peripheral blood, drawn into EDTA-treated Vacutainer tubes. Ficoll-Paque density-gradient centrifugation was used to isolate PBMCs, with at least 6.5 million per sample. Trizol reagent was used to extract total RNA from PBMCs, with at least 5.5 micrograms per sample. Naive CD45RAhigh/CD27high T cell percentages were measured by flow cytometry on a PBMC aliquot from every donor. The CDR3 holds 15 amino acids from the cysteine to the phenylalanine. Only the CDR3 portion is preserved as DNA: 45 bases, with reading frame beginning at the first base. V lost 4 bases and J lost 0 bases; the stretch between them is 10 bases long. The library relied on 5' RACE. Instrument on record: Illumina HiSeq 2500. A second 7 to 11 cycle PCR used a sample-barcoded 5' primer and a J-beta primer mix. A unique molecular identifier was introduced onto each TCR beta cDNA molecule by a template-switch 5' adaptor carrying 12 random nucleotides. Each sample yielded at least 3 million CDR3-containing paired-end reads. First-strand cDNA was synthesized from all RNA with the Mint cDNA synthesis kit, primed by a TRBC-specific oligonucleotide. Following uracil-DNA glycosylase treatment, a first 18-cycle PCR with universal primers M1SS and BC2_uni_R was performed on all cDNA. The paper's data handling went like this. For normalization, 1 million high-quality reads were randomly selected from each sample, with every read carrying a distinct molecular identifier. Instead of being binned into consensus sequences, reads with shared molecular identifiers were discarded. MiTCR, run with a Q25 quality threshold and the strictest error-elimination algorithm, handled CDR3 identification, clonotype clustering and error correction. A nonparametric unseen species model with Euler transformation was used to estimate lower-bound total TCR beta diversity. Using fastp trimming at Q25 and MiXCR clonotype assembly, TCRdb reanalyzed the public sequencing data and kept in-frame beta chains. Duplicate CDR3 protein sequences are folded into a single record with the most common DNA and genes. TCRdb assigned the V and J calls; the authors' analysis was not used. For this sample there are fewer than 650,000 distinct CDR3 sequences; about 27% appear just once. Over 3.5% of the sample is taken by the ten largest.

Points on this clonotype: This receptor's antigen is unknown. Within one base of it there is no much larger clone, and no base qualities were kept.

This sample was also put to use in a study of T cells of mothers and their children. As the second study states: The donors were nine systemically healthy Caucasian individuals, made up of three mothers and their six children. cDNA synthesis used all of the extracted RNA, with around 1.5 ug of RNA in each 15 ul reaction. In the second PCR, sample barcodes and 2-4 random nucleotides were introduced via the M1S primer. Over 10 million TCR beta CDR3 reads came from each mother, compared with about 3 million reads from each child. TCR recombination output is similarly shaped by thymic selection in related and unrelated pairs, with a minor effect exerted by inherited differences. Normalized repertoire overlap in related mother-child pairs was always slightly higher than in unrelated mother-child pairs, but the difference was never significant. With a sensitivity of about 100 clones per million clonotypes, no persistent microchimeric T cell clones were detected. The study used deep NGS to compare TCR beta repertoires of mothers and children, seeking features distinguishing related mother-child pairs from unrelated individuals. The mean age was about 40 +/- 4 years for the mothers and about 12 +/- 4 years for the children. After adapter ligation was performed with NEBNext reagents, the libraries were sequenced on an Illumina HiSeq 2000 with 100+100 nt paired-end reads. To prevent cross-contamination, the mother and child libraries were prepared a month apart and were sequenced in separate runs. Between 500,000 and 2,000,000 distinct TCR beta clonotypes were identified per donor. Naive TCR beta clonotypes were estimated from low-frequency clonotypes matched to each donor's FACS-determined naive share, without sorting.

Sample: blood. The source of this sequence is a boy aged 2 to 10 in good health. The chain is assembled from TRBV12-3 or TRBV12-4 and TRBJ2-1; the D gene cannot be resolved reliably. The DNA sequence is TGTGCCAGCAGTTCCCACTCTGGCTCCTACAATGAGCAGTTCTTC. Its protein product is CASSSHSGSYNEQFF.